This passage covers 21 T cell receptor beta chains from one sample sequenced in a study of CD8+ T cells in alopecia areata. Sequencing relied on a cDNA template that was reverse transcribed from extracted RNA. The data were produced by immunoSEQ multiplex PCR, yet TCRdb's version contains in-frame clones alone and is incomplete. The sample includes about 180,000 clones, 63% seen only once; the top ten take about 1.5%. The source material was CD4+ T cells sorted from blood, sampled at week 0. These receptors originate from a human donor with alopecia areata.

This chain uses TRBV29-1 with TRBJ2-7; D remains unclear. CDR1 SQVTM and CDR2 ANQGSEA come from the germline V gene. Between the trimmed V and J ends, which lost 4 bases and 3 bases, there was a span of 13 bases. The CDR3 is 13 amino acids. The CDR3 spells CSVAVRSYYEQYF. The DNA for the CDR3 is TGCAGCGTTGCCGTCAGGAGCTACTACGAGCAGTACTTC.

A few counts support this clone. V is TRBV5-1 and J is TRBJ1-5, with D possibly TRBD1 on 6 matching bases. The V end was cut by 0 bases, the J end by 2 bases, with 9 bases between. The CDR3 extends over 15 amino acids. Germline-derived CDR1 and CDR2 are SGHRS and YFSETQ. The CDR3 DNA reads TGCGCCAGCAGCTTGGAGGGGGTTGGCAATCAGCCCCAGCATTTT. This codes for CASSLEGVGNQPQHF. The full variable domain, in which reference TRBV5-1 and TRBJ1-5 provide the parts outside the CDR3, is KAGVTQTPRYLIKTRGQQVTLSCSPISGHRSVSWYQQTPGQGLQFLFEYFSETQRNKGNFPGRFSGRQFSNSRSEMNVSTLELGDSALYLCASSLEGVGNQPQHFGDGTRLSIL.

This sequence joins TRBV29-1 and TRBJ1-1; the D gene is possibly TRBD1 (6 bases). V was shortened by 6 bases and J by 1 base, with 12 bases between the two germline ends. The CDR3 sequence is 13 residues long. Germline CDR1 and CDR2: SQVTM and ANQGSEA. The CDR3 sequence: CSVSGATNTEAFF. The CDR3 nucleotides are TGCAGCGTCTCGGGGGCTACGAACACTGAAGCTTTCTTT.

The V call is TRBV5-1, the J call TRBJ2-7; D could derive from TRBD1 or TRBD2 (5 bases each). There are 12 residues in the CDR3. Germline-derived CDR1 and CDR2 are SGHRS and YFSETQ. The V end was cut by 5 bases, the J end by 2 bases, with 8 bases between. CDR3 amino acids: CASRQGPYEQYF. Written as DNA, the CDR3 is TGCGCCAGCAGGCAGGGACCCTACGAGCAGTACTTC.

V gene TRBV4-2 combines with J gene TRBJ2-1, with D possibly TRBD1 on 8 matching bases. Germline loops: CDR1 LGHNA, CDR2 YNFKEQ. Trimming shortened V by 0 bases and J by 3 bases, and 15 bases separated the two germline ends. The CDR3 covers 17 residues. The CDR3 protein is CASSQEQRDRSYNEQFF. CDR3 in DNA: TGTGCCAGCAGCCAAGAGCAGCGGGACAGGAGCTACAATGAGCAGTTCTTC.

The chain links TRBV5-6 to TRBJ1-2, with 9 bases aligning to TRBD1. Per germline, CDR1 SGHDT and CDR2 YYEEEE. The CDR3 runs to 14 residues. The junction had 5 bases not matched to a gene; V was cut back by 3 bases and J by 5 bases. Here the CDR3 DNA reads TGTGCCAGCAGCTCCCGGGACAGGGATTATGGCTACACCTTC. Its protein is CASSSRDRDYGYTF.

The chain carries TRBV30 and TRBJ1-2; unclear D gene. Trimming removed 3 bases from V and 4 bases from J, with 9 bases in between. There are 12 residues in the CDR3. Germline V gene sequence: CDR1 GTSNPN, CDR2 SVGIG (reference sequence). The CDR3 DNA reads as TGTGCCTGGAGCCTCCCCGGCTATGGCTACACCTTC. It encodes CAWSLPGYGYTF.

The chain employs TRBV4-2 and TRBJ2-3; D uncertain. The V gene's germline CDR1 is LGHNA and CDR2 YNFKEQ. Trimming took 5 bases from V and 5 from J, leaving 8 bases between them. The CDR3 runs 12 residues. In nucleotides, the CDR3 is TGTGCCAGCAGCTTTTCCGAAGATACGCAGTATTTT. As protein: CASSFSEDTQYF.

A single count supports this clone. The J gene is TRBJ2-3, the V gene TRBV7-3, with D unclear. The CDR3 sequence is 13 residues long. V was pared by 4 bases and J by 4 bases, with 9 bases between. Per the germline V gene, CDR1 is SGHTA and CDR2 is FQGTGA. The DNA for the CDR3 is TGTGCCAGCAGCTCATTTAAGCCAGATACGCAGTATTTT. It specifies CASSSFKPDTQYF.

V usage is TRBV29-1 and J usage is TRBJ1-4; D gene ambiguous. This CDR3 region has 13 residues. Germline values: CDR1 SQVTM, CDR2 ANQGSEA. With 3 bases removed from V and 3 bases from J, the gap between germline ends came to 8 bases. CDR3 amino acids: CSVESGANEKLFF. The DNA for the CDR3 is TGCAGCGTTGAGTCGGGAGCTAATGAAAAACTGTTTTTT.

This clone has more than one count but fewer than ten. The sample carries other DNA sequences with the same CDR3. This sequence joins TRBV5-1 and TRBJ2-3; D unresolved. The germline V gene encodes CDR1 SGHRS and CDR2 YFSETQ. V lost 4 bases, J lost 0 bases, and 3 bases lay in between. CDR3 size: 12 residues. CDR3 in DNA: TGCGCCAGCAGCGAAAGCACAGATACGCAGTATTTT. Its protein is CASSESTDTQYF.

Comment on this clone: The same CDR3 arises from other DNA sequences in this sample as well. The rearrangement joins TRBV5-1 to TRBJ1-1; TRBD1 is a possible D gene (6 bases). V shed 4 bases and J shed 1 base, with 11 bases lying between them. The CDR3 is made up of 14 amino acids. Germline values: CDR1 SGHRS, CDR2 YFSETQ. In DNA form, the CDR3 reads TGCGCCAGCAGCCCAGGGACAACGAACACTGAAGCTTTCTTT. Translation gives CASSPGTTNTEAFF.

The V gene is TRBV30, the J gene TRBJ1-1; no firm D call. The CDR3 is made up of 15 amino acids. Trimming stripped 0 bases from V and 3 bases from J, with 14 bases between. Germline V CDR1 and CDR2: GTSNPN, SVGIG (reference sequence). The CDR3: CAWSVQTPRYTEAFF. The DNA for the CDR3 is TGTGCCTGGAGTGTACAGACCCCGAGGTACACTGAAGCTTTCTTT.

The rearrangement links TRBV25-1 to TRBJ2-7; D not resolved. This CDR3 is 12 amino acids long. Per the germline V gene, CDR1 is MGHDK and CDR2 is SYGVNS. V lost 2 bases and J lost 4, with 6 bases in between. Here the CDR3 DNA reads TGTGCCAGCAGTGAACGAGAATACGAGCAGTACTTC. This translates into CASSEREYEQYF.

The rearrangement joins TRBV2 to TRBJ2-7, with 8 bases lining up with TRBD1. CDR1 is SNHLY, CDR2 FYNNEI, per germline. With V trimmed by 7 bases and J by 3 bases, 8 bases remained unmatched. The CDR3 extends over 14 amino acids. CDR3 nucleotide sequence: TGTGCCAGCACTACGACAGGGGAGAACTACGAGCAGTACTTC. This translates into CASTTTGENYEQYF.

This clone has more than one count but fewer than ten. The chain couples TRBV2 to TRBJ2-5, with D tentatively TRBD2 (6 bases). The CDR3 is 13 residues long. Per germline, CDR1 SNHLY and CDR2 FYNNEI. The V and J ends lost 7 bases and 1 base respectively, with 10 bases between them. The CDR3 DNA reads TGTGCCAGCAACCGGGACTTCCAAGAGACCCAGTACTTC. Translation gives CASNRDFQETQYF.

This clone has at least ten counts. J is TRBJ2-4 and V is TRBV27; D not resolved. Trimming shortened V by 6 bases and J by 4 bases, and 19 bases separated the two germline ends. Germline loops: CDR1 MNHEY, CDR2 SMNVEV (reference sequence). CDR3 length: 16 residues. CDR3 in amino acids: CASSPLVVGQKNIQYF. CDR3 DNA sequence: TGTGCCAGCAGCCCCTTAGTTGTAGGCCAGAAAAACATTCAGTACTTC.

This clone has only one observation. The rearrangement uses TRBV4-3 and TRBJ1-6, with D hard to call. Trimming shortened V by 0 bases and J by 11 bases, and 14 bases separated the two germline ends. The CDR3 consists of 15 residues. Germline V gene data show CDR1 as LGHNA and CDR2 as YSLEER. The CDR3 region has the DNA TGCGCCAGCAGCCAAGATTCGGCCAGCTCGGCACCCCTCCACTTT. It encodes CASSQDSASSAPLHF.

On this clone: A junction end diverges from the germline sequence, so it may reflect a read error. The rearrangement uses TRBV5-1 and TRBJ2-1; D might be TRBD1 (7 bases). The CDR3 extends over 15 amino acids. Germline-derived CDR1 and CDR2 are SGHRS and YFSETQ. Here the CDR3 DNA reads TGCGCCAGCAGTTTGGACAGGTGGAGGGGCAATGAGCAGTTCTTC. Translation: CASSLDRWRGNEQFF.

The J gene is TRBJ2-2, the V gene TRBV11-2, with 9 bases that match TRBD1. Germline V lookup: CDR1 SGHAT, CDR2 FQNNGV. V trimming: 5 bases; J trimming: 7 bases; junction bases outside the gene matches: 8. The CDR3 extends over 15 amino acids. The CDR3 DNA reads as TGTGCCAGCAGCATGGGACAGGGCGTAGGCGGGGAGCTGTTTTTT. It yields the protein CASSMGQGVGGELFF.

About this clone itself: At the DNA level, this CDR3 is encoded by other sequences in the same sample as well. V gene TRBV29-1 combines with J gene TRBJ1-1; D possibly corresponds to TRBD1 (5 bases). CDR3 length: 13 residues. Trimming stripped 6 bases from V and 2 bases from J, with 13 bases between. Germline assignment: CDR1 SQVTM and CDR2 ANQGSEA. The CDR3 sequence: CSVARGLNTEAFF. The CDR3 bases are TGCAGCGTAGCACGGGGCTTAAACACTGAAGCTTTCTTT.